This entry lists 28 T cell receptor beta chains sequenced from one sample in a study of T-cell memory formation after mild COVID-19 (dated by TCRdb to the early 2020s). Library preparation used 5' RACE. The reads were generated on an Illumina NovaSeq 6000. Using fastp at Q25 and MiXCR, TCRdb reprocessed the public reads and kept productive beta chains. Records with the same CDR3 protein are collapsed into one entry carrying the most frequent genes and DNA. Recorded for this sample are 430,000 or so distinct CDR3 sequences; more than 20% of them occurred a single time. The ten largest clones capture about 12% of the sample. Material for sequencing was PBMCs or a T cell subset sorted from them (not recorded which). Source of these receptors: an adult woman who had mild COVID-19 (a few samples of this study predate the infection). The sample titles of this study are shuffled in the database, so cell type and time point are left out; the donor was told from shared clones.

The DNA of the CDR3 is TGTGCCTGGAGTGTAAATCGGGGGGCGGCCTACAATGAGCAGTTCTTC. This translates into CAWSVNRGAAYNEQFF. This rearrangement joins TRBV30 to TRBJ2-1; possible D gene TRBD2, 7 bases. The germline V and J ends were trimmed by 0 bases and 2 bases, with 14 bases remaining between them. CDR1 is GTSNPN, CDR2 SVGIG, per germline (reference sequence). The CDR3 sequence is 16 residues long. Full variable domain (remainder filled in from reference TRBV30 and TRBJ2-1): SQTIHQWPATLVQPVGSPLSLECTVEGTSNPNLYWYRQAAGRGLQLLFYSVGIGQISSEVPQNLSASRPQDRQFILSSKKLLLSDSGFYLCAWSVNRGAAYNEQFFGPGTRLTVL.

J is TRBJ1-2 and V is TRBV7-2; TRBD1 is a possible D gene (5 bases). This CDR3 region has 14 residues. Germline assignment: CDR1 SGHTA and CDR2 FQGNSA. V gave up 2 bases and J gave up 4 bases, with 11 bases separating them. Written as DNA, the CDR3 is TGTGCCAGCAGCTTATATGGGGGTTCCTATGGCTACACCTTC. Residues: CASSLYGGSYGYTF.

This clonotype was detected many times. CDR3 nucleotide sequence: TGTGCCAGGGCGGGGGGCCCCTCCTACGAGCAGTACTTC. It translates to CARAGGPSYEQYF. The rearrangement links TRBV19 to TRBJ2-7; 8 positions agree with TRBD2. Germline lookup yields CDR1 LNHDA and CDR2 SQIVND (reference sequence). The ends lost 9 bases at V and 0 bases at J; junction bases unmatched: 4. The CDR3 length is 13 residues.

This clonotype occurred a few times. The chain uses TRBV6-6 and TRBJ2-5; D perhaps matches TRBD2 (6 bases). Germline CDR1 and CDR2: MNHNY and SVGAGI (reference sequence). This CDR3 comprises 16 residues. V shed 0 bases and J shed 4 bases, with 15 bases lying between them. This CDR3 reads CASSYSTLARRETQYF. As DNA, the CDR3 is TGTGCCAGCAGTTACTCGACCCTAGCGAGGAGAGAGACCCAGTACTTC.

This clonotype was observed a handful of times. This sequence joins TRBV5-1 and TRBJ2-5; D gene uncertain. The germline V gene encodes CDR1 SGHRS and CDR2 YFSETQ. The CDR3 totals 13 residues. The germline V and J ends were trimmed by 4 bases and 1 base, with 8 bases remaining between them. The CDR3 nucleotides read TGCGCCAGCAGCGGTGGGGTCCAAGAGACCCAGTACTTC. Its protein is CASSGGVQETQYF.

This CDR3 is CASSLPGTGGNTEAFF. CDR3 coding DNA: TGTGCCAGCAGTCTTCCCGGGACAGGGGGGAACACTGAAGCTTTCTTT. This chain uses TRBV28 with TRBJ1-1, with TRBD1 matching 11 bases. Trimming at V came to 5 bases and at J to 1 base, leaving 6 bases not matched to a gene. Germline V CDR1 and CDR2: MDHEN, SYDVKM. The length of the CDR3 is 16 residues.

This clonotype was seen a handful of times. This chain links TRBV29-1 with TRBJ1-1; no definite D call. V lost 1 base and J 0 bases, leaving 12 bases between the germline ends. In germline, CDR1 is SQVTM, CDR2 ANQGSEA. This CDR3 is 15 amino acids long. CDR3 protein: CSVEGRLALNTEAFF. The CDR3 DNA reads as TGCAGCGTTGAAGGTCGACTGGCTCTGAACACTGAAGCTTTCTTT.

J is TRBJ2-3 and V is TRBV24-1; the match to TRBD1 covers 11 bases. Germline V gene data show CDR1 as KGHDR and CDR2 as SFDVKD. This CDR3 is 16 amino acids long. The J segment lost 4 bases and the V segment lost 2 bases, leaving 4 bases of the junction unmatched. The CDR3 nucleotides are TGTGCCACCAGTGATTGGACAGGGGGCGGAGCAGATACGCAGTATTTT. Amino acids: CATSDWTGGGADTQYF.

The chain is built from TRBV28 and TRBJ2-1, with 8 bases lining up with TRBD1. The CDR3 sequence is 15 residues long. J lost 7 bases, V lost 2 bases, and 7 bases had no gene match. Germline loops: CDR1 MDHEN, CDR2 SYDVKM. The CDR3 region is CASSLQTTGVNEQFF. CDR3 sequence (DNA): TGTGCCAGCAGTTTACAAACGACAGGGGTAAATGAGCAGTTCTTC.

The chain couples TRBV12-3 or TRBV12-4 to TRBJ2-7, with D uncertain. V was shortened by 5 bases and J by 4 bases, with 9 bases between the two germline ends. The CDR3 spans 12 residues. The CDR3 DNA reads TGTGCCAGCAGTCTGTATACATACGAGCAGTACTTC. Protein sequence: CASSLYTYEQYF.

The chain uses TRBV4-1 and TRBJ2-5; no clear D gene. Looked up from germline, CDR1 is MGHRA and CDR2 is YSYEKL. This CDR3 contains 14 residues. V dropped 1 base and J dropped 2 bases, with 8 bases sitting between them. The CDR3 loop is CASSQGGEQETQYF. The CDR3 bases are TGCGCCAGCAGCCAAGGCGGTGAACAAGAGACCCAGTACTTC.

This clonotype has a handful of counts. The J gene is TRBJ2-1, the V gene TRBV12-3 or TRBV12-4, with D perhaps matching TRBD2 (6 bases). The CDR3 totals 17 residues. The V and J ends lost 4 bases and 7 bases respectively, with 23 bases between them. CDR3 loop: CASSWSDGSWFQNEQFF. Here the CDR3 DNA reads TGTGCCAGCAGTTGGTCGGACGGGAGCTGGTTTCAAAATGAGCAGTTCTTC.

The chain is built from TRBV29-1 and TRBJ1-1; the D gene is possibly TRBD1 (6 bases). The CDR3 has 17 amino acids. The V and J ends lost 1 base and 3 bases respectively, with 21 bases between them. The germline V gene encodes CDR1 SQVTM and CDR2 ANQGSEA. As DNA, the CDR3 is TGCAGCGTTGAAGGGGAAAGGGGGGGGTTATGGGACACTGAAGCTTTCTTT. This translates into CSVEGERGGLWDTEAFF.

The gene calls are TRBV20-1 and TRBJ2-7, with unresolved D. Germline V gene sequence: CDR1 DFQATT, CDR2 SNEGSKA (reference sequence). The CDR3 sequence is 12 residues long. The CDR3: CSPAGHRYEQYF. CDR3 nucleotide sequence: TGCAGCCCGGCAGGCCATCGCTACGAGCAGTACTTC.

This clonotype was observed a few times. The chain uses TRBV24-1 and TRBJ1-5; no clear D gene. V was shortened by 2 bases and J by 2 bases, with 9 bases between the two germline ends. The CDR3 extends over 15 amino acids. Germline values: CDR1 KGHDR, CDR2 SFDVKD. The CDR3 region is CATSDSLVGNQPQHF. The CDR3 DNA follows: TGTGCCACCAGTGATTCACTAGTGGGCAATCAGCCCCAGCATTTT.

This clonotype occurred a few times. V usage is TRBV14 and J usage is TRBJ2-3; possible D gene TRBD1, 5 bases. V was cut by 1 base and J by 1 base, with 15 bases left in between. The CDR3 sequence is 17 residues long. In germline, CDR1 is SGHDN, CDR2 FVKESK. In DNA form, the CDR3 reads TGTGCCAGCAGCCAAGGGTTAAGGGGAAGAGGCACAGATACGCAGTATTTT. Amino acids: CASSQGLRGRGTDTQYF.

This chain links TRBV27 with TRBJ2-3, with TRBD1 matching over 7 bases. CDR1 and CDR2 (germline): MNHEY, SMNVEV (reference sequence). After removal of 7 bases from V and 2 bases from J, the junction contained 3 bases not matched to a gene. CDR3 length: 13 residues. The CDR3 DNA is TGTGCCAGCAAGAAGGGGGCCACAGATACGCAGTATTTT. This gives the protein CASKKGATDTQYF.

The chain combines TRBV29-1 with TRBJ2-7; the D gene is possibly TRBD1 (6 bases). This CDR3 has 15 amino acids. Per the germline V gene, CDR1 is SQVTM and CDR2 is ANQGSEA. The V end lost 3 bases, the J end lost 2 bases, and 17 bases lay between the germline ends. CDR3 coding DNA: TGCAGCGTTGAGGTGCTGGGAACAGGGACCTACGAGCAGTACTTC. Translating gives CSVEVLGTGTYEQYF.

V usage is TRBV3-1 and J usage is TRBJ2-7, with TRBD1 identical over 9 bases. Germline assignment: CDR1 LGHDT and CDR2 YNNKEL (reference sequence). Trimming at V came to 0 bases and at J to 6 bases, leaving 9 bases not matched to a gene. This CDR3 spans 16 amino acids. The CDR3 DNA sequence: TGTGCCAGCAGCCAAGAGGGCCGGGACAGGGATCCCGAGCAGTACTTC. This encodes CASSQEGRDRDPEQYF.

This clonotype was seen more than once but under ten times. This chain connects TRBV7-6 to TRBJ2-7; D is perhaps TRBD2 (6 bases). The CDR3 consists of 14 residues. V was cut by 1 base and J by 7 bases, with 14 bases left in between. Germline V gives CDR1 SGHVS, CDR2 FNYEAQ. This CDR3 reads CASSLGGGPGEQYF. The CDR3 nucleotides read TGTGCCAGCAGCTTAGGTGGAGGGCCTGGGGAGCAGTACTTC.

The chain employs TRBV5-1 and TRBJ2-5; 13 nucleotides match TRBD2. J gave up 1 base and V 5 bases, and 5 bases lay outside the gene matches. Germline loops: CDR1 SGHRS, CDR2 YFSETQ. CDR3 length: 16 residues. The CDR3 here is CASRRTSGRSQETQYF. The CDR3 nucleotides are TGCGCCAGCAGACGGACTAGCGGGAGAAGCCAAGAGACCCAGTACTTC. The entire variable domain, with the rest obtained from reference TRBV5-1 and TRBJ2-5, is as follows: KAGVTQTPRYLIKTRGQQVTLSCSPISGHRSVSWYQQTPGQGLQFLFEYFSETQRNKGNFPGRFSGRQFSNSRSEMNVSTLELGDSALYLCASRRTSGRSQETQYFGPGTRLLVL.

This clonotype was observed once. The J gene is TRBJ2-7, the V gene TRBV6-2 or TRBV6-3; 7 bases align to TRBD2. The germline V gene has CDR1 MNHEY and CDR2 SVGEGT. Losses at the gene ends were 6 bases for V and 0 bases for J; bases not matched to a gene: 5. The CDR3 length is 14 residues. The CDR3 here is CASSRGGLSYEQYF. In DNA, the CDR3 is TGTGCCAGCAGCCGCGGGGGACTCTCCTACGAGCAGTACTTC.

This clonotype was observed many times. The chain joins TRBV11-2 to TRBJ2-1; D is undetermined. V was clipped by 8 bases and J by 0 bases, with 14 bases between them. This CDR3 has 15 amino acids. Per the germline V gene, CDR1 is SGHAT and CDR2 is FQNNGV. CDR3 sequence: CASSRDLSSYNEQFF. In nucleotides, the CDR3 is TGTGCCAGCTCCAGAGATTTAAGCTCCTACAATGAGCAGTTCTTC. Complete variable domain (other parts from reference TRBV11-2 and TRBJ2-1): EAGVAQSPRYKIIEKRQSVAFWCNPISGHATLYWYQQILGQGPKLLIQFQNNGVVDDSQLPKDRFSAERLKGVDSTLKIQPAKLEDSAVYLCASSRDLSSYNEQFFGPGTRLTVL.

This rearrangement joins TRBV25-1 to TRBJ2-2; weak D call: TRBD2 (6 bases). The CDR3 covers 14 residues. Germline V gives CDR1 MGHDK, CDR2 SYGVNS. Trimming removed 6 bases at V and 5 bases at J, with 13 bases between. The CDR3 nucleotides read TGTGCCAGCAGAAATCCAGGGAGGACCGGGGAGCTGTTTTTT. It is translated as CASRNPGRTGELFF.

This clonotype was recorded at least ten times. The rearrangement links TRBV5-1 to TRBJ2-7; 7 bases are shared with TRBD2. The CDR3 extends over 14 amino acids. After removal of 0 bases from V and 1 base from J, the junction contained 1 base not matched to a gene. Germline CDR1 SGHRS, CDR2 YFSETQ. CDR3 in amino acids: CASSLASGSYEQYF. DNA for the CDR3: TGCGCCAGCAGCTTGGCTAGCGGTTCCTACGAGCAGTACTTC.

This chain joins TRBV12-3 or TRBV12-4 and TRBJ1-5; D unclear. The CDR3 runs 13 residues. V gave up 6 bases and J gave up 8 bases, with 14 bases separating them. CDR3 in DNA: TGTGCCAGCAGCCTAGAGTGGTGGAAGCCCCAGCATTTT. As protein: CASSLEWWKPQHF.

This clonotype appeared a few times. This rearrangement joins TRBV5-1 to TRBJ2-2, with D uncertain. The CDR3 sequence is 10 residues long. V lost 7 bases to trimming and J lost 7 bases, with 5 bases between them. The germline V gene encodes CDR1 SGHRS and CDR2 YFSETQ. CDR3 in DNA: TGCGCCAGCGGGGACGGGGAGCTGTTTTTT. It encodes CASGDGELFF. Drawing the rest from reference TRBV5-1 and TRBJ2-2, the complete variable domain is KAGVTQTPRYLIKTRGQQVTLSCSPISGHRSVSWYQQTPGQGLQFLFEYFSETQRNKGNFPGRFSGRQFSNSRSEMNVSTLELGDSALYLCASGDGELFFGEGSRLTVL.

This clonotype was recorded a few times. This sequence joins TRBV7-8 and TRBJ2-7; 8 bases match TRBD1. Unmatched junction bases numbered 5, after V lost 3 bases and J lost 7 bases. This CDR3 is 13 amino acids long. Germline V gives CDR1 SGHVS, CDR2 FQNEAQ. This chain's CDR3 is CASSFGRTGEQYF. The CDR3 DNA follows: TGTGCCAGCAGCTTCGGTCGGACAGGGGAGCAGTACTTC.